Listed below are T cell receptor beta chains from one sample, sequenced in a study of blood T cells in healthy people across ages. TCRdb re-called the 5' RACE reads through MiXCR, storing one row per CDR3 protein. The sample yields over 1,500,000 distinct CDR3 sequences, approximately 50% seen once. Source material: blood. These receptors originate from a woman in her thirties or forties in good health. CDR3s include the opening cysteine and the closing phenylalanine or tryptophan. Each record gives: J gene, CDR3 length, V gene, clone size, CDR3 protein. Clone size is stated in some rows and not others, as once, few, many or a class when expanded.

TRBJ2-7	12	TRBV28	few	CASSSRVHEQYF
TRBJ2-7	16	TRBV6-2/TRBV6-3	.	CASSYPPGQGAYEQYF
TRBJ2-3	13	TRBV9	.	CASSAQQEDTQYF
TRBJ1-2	15	TRBV9	.	CASSSGQVPGYGYTF
TRBJ2-5	15	TRBV7-2	few	CASSTSGGRQETQYF
TRBJ2-7	15	TRBV28	.	CASSFDQGVLREQYF
TRBJ2-5	15	TRBV4-3	.	CASSQVPGAGETQYF
TRBJ2-7	16	TRBV3-1	few	CASSQRGGGISYEQYF
TRBJ2-3	14	TRBV9	few	CASSVRPVSDTQYF
.	14	TRBV6-2/TRBV6-3	.	CASRSPARIETQYF
TRBJ2-7	14	TRBV7-2	.	CASRDRTGGPEQYF
TRBJ2-5	14	TRBV11-1	.	CASSPTRTRETQYF
TRBJ2-5	12	TRBV29-1	.	CSVRSTQETQYF
TRBJ1-2	12	TRBV20-1	few	CSAWTGKNGYTF
TRBJ2-1	12	TRBV10-3	.	CAISWGYNEQFF
TRBJ2-5	15	TRBV6-1	.	CASSFEQGIRETQYF
TRBJ2-7	15	TRBV6-1	few	CASRRPGGSYNEQYF
TRBJ2-3	14	TRBV2	few	CARSEDPRGDTQYF
TRBJ2-1	15	TRBV6-2/TRBV6-3	.	CACSTGTSGANEQFF
TRBJ2-1	14	TRBV29-1	once	CSVGPEIVPNEQFF
TRBJ1-5	17	TRBV12-3/TRBV12-4	.	CATLLERGVYSNQPQHF
TRBJ1-6	16	TRBV3-1	.	CASSQGAGSVSSPLHF
TRBJ1-5	13	TRBV5-6	.	CASSFQGLQPQHF
TRBJ1-6	16	TRBV12-3/TRBV12-4	.	CASSFVGRSPNSPLHF
TRBJ2-5	13	TRBV28	.	CASKDLVWETQYF
.	17	TRBV7-2	.	CASSLHLLGQGRFEQYF
TRBJ2-3	17	TRBV11-1	.	CASSISLAGGLTDTQYF
TRBJ2-1	20	TRBV7-9	few	CASSLGLGLTSGSSYNEQFF
TRBJ1-2	16	TRBV12-3/TRBV12-4	.	CASSLTLQGANYGYTF
TRBJ2-1	13	TRBV6-1	few	CASNRAENNEQFF
TRBJ1-6	15	TRBV5-1	.	CASSLDLQGLSPLHF
TRBJ2-3	12	TRBV2	.	CASIQGQDTQYF
TRBJ1-4	15	TRBV7-9	.	CASSLTGRINEKLFF
TRBJ2-3	19	TRBV6-1	.	CASSEAPRHLLSSTDTQYF
TRBJ2-1	15	TRBV27	.	CASSLGVTGYNEQFF
TRBJ2-1	17	TRBV2	.	CASSEGHLRGGLNEQFF